This T cell receptor beta chain was recorded in a study of cytomegalovirus exposure and HLA in healthy donors. Study conclusions and caveats: Most subjects had HLA-A and HLA-B alleles reportedly predicted accurately by TCR beta sequences. TCR association rates varied by HLA locus in a later analysis, with DRB1 highest and HLA-C lowest.

With 60 Vbeta and 13 Jbeta primers, the PCR was carried out. Profiling relied on immunoSEQ multiplex PCR, and the TCRdb table lists in-frame clones only, not all of them. In the table there are 200,000 to 250,000 clones, roughly four fifths of which are singletons. Trimming cost V 6 bases and J 5 bases, with 10 bases left between them. From germline, CDR1 is MNHNS and CDR2 SASEGT. The CDR3 sequence is 12 residues long. This clone was seen once. Its antigen is unknown. This TCR was sampled from a woman between 40 and 55 years old in good health and CMV-seronegative. This chain connects TRBV6-1 to TRBJ1-2; TRBD1 might be the D (5 bases). The sample consisted of PBMCs. This CDR3 reads CASSRVSYGYTF. The CDR3 nucleotides read TGTGCCAGCAGCAGGGTTTCTTATGGCTACACCTTC.